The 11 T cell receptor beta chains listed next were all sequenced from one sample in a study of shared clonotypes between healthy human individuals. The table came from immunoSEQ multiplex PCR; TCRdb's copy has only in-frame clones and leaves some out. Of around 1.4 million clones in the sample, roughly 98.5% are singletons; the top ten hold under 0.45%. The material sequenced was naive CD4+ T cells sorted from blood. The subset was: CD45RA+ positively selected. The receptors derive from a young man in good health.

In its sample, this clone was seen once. The CDR3 reads CASSQQENTGELFF. CDR3 in DNA: TGCGCCAGCAGCCAGCAGGAAAACACCGGGGAGCTGTTTTTT. The genes are TRBV4-1 and TRBJ2-2; no reliable D call. CDR3 length: 14 residues. Germline V gene data show CDR1 as MGHRA and CDR2 as YSYEKL. V was shortened by 3 bases and J by 2 bases, with 7 bases between the two germline ends.

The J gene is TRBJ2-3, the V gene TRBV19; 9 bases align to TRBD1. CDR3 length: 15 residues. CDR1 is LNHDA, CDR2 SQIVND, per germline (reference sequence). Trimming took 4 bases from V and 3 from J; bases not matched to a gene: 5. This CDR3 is CASSNSGQGTDTQYF. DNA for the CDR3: TGTGCCAGTAGTAACTCGGGACAGGGAACAGATACGCAGTATTTT.

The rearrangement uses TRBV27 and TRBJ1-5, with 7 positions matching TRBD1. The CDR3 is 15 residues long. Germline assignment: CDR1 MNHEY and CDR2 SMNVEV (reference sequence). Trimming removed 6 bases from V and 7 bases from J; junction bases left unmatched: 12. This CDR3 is CASSLTGRGRQPQHF. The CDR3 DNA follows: TGTGCCAGCAGCCTGACAGGGCGTGGTAGGCAGCCCCAGCATTTT.

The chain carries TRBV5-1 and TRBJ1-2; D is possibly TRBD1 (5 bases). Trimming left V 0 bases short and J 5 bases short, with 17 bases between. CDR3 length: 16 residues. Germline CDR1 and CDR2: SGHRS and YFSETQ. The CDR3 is CASSLVPVGGGYGYTF. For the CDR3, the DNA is TGCGCCAGCAGCTTGGTCCCCGTCGGGGGAGGGTATGGCTACACCTTC.

CDR3 sequence: CASSVGPILAGEETQYF. The CDR3, as DNA: TGTGCCAGCAGCGTAGGACCCATACTAGCGGGAGAAGAGACCCAGTACTTC. The chain has TRBV9 and TRBJ2-5; the match to TRBD2 covers 11 bases. V lost 0 bases, J lost 3 bases, and 7 bases stayed unmatched. CDR1 SGDLS and CDR2 YYNGEE come from the germline V gene. There are 17 residues in the CDR3.

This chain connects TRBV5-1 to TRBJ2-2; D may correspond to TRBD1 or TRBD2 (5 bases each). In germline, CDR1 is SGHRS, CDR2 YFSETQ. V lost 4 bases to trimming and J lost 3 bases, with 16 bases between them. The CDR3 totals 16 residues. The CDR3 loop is CASSRTSGKDTGELFF. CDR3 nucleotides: TGCGCCAGCAGCCGGACAAGCGGAAAGGACACCGGGGAGCTGTTTTTT.

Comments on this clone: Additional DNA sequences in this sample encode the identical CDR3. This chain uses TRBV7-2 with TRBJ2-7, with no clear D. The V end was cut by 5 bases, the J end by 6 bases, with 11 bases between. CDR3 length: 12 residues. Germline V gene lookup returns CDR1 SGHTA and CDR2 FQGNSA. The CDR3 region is CASSLGLGEQYF. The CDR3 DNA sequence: TGTGCCAGCAGCCTCGGGTTAGGCGAGCAGTACTTC.

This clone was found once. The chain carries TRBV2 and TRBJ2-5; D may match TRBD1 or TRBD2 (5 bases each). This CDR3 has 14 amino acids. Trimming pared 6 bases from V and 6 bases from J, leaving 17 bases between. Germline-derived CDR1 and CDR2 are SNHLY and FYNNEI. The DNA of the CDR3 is TGTGCCAGCAGCCGGGACCAACCAATAAAGACCCAGTACTTC. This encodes CASSRDQPIKTQYF.

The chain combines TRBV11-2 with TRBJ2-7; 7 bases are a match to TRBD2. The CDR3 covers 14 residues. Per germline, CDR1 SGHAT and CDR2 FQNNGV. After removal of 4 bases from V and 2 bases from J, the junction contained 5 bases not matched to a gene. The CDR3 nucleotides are TGTGCCAGCAGCTATGGGGGGAGGGCCTACGAGCAGTACTTC. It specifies CASSYGGRAYEQYF.

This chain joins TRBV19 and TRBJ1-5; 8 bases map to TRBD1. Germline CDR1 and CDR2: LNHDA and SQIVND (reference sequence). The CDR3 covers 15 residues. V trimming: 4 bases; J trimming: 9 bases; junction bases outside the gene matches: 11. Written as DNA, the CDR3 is TGTGCCAGTAGTAAGGACAGGGTTAATGGGAGGCCCCAGCATTTT. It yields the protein CASSKDRVNGRPQHF.

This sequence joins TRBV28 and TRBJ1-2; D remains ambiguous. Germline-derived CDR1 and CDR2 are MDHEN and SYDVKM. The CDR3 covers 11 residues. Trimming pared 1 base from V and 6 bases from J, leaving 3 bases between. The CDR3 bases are TGTGCCAGCAGTTTATCCAATGGCTACACCTTC. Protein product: CASSLSNGYTF.